This record concerns one TCR beta chain sequence. The entry originates in a study of T cells after yellow fever vaccination. Across the study: Preparation of fractions with low cell numbers was performed using SMART-Seq v4 Ultra Low Input.

CDR1 MGHRA and CDR2 YSYEKL come from the germline V gene. V shed 3 bases, J shed 4 bases, and the junction held 8 bases outside the gene matches. The CDR3 is 15 residues long. One entry per CDR3 protein, called by TCRdb with MiXCR from the 5' RACE reads. This table has about 350,000 distinct CDR3 sequences, roughly 8.3% appearing once. The sample was PBMCs, taken about 49 days after the first yellow fever vaccination. This TCR came from a man aged 18-30 years who received the YFV17D yellow fever vaccine. The chain is built from TRBV4-1 and TRBJ2-5; TRBD1 matches at 7 bases. For the CDR3, the DNA is TGCGCCAGCAGCCAGGGGCCAGGGGGAGTAGAGACCCAGTACTTC. This translates into CASSQGPGGVETQYF.